Listed below are T cell receptor beta chains from one sample, sequenced in a study of Graves' ophthalmopathy and Graves' hyperthyroidism. TCRdb used MiXCR to reprocess the multiplex PCR reads, holding one entry per CDR3 protein. The profile shows roughly 1.1 million distinct CDR3 sequences, less than 45% of them singletons. Sequencing was carried out using peripheral blood or thyroid tissue (not recorded which). These receptors all stem from an adult man with Graves' hyperthyroidism. CDR3s include the opening cysteine and the closing phenylalanine or tryptophan. D genes are given only for firm matches. Some rows mark clone size as missing; the rest say once, few, many or name a class of expanded clone.

j_gene,abundance,v_gene,d_gene,CDR3aa,CDR3nt
TRBJ1-5,many,TRBV6-2/TRBV6-3,-,CASSYEPRGPQHF,TGTGCCAGCAGCTACGAGCCCCGTGGGCCCCAGCATTTT
TRBJ1-2,-,TRBV7-9,-,CASSLVSEGSGNNYGYTF,TGTGCCAGCAGCTTAGTGTCGGAAGGGAGTGGGAATAACTATGGCTACACCTTC
TRBJ1-4,many,TRBV14,-,CASSRVRGTNEKLFF,TGTGCCAGCAGCCGCGTACGGGGAACTAATGAAAAACTGTTTTTT
TRBJ2-6,few,TRBV7-8,-,CASSLGLDSGANVLTF,TGTGCCAGCAGCTTAGGTTTGGACTCTGGGGCCAACGTCCTGACTTTC
TRBJ1-6,-,TRBV9,TRBD1,CASSVGTGRGERTPLHF,TGTGCCAGCAGCGTGGGGACAGGGAGGGGAGAGAGGACACCCCTCCACTTT
TRBJ2-7,-,TRBV4-1,-,CASSHQTESSYEQYF,TGCGCCAGCAGCCACCAGACAGAGAGCTCCTACGAGCAGTACTTC
TRBJ1-1,-,TRBV2,TRBD1,CASSGSWTGGRNTEAFF,TGTGCCAGCAGTGGTAGTTGGACAGGGGGTAGGAACACTGAAGCTTTCTTT
TRBJ1-1,-,TRBV27,-,CASSANREVNTEAFF,TGTGCCAGCAGTGCGAACAGGGAGGTGAACACTGAAGCTTTCTTT
TRBJ2-2,many,TRBV7-6,-,CASSPPRAHTGELFF,TGTGCCAGCAGCCCCCCCCGAGCACACACCGGGGAGCTGTTTTTT
TRBJ1-2,many,TRBV12-3/TRBV12-4,TRBD1,CASSLMAGGAGYTF,TGTGCCAGCAGTTTAATGGCAGGGGGCGCCGGCTACACCTTC
TRBJ2-5,many,TRBV10-3,TRBD2,CAIRGASGKNQETQYF,TGTGCCATCAGAGGAGCTAGCGGGAAAAACCAAGAGACCCAGTACTTC
TRBJ2-5,-,TRBV2,-,CASSAQAQPQYF,TGTGCCAGCAGCGCACAGGCTCAGCCCCAGTACTTC
TRBJ1-1,many,TRBV29-1,TRBD1,CSSSGTGRLQLNTEAFF,TGCAGCTCCTCCGGGACAGGGAGACTACAATTGAACACTGAAGCTTTCTTT
TRBJ2-7,-,TRBV20-1,-,CSAKRSSDSGYEQCF,TGCAGTGCTAAACGCAGTAGCGATTCCGGCTACGAGCAGTGCTTC
TRBJ2-5,many,TRBV12-3/TRBV12-4,-,CASSPTNFQTQYF,TGTGCCAGCAGCCCGACCAATTTCCAGACCCAGTACTTC
TRBJ2-7,-,TRBV7-3,-,CASSPRGGYNEQYF,TGTGCCAGCAGCCCCCGTGGGGGCTACAACGAGCAGTACTTC